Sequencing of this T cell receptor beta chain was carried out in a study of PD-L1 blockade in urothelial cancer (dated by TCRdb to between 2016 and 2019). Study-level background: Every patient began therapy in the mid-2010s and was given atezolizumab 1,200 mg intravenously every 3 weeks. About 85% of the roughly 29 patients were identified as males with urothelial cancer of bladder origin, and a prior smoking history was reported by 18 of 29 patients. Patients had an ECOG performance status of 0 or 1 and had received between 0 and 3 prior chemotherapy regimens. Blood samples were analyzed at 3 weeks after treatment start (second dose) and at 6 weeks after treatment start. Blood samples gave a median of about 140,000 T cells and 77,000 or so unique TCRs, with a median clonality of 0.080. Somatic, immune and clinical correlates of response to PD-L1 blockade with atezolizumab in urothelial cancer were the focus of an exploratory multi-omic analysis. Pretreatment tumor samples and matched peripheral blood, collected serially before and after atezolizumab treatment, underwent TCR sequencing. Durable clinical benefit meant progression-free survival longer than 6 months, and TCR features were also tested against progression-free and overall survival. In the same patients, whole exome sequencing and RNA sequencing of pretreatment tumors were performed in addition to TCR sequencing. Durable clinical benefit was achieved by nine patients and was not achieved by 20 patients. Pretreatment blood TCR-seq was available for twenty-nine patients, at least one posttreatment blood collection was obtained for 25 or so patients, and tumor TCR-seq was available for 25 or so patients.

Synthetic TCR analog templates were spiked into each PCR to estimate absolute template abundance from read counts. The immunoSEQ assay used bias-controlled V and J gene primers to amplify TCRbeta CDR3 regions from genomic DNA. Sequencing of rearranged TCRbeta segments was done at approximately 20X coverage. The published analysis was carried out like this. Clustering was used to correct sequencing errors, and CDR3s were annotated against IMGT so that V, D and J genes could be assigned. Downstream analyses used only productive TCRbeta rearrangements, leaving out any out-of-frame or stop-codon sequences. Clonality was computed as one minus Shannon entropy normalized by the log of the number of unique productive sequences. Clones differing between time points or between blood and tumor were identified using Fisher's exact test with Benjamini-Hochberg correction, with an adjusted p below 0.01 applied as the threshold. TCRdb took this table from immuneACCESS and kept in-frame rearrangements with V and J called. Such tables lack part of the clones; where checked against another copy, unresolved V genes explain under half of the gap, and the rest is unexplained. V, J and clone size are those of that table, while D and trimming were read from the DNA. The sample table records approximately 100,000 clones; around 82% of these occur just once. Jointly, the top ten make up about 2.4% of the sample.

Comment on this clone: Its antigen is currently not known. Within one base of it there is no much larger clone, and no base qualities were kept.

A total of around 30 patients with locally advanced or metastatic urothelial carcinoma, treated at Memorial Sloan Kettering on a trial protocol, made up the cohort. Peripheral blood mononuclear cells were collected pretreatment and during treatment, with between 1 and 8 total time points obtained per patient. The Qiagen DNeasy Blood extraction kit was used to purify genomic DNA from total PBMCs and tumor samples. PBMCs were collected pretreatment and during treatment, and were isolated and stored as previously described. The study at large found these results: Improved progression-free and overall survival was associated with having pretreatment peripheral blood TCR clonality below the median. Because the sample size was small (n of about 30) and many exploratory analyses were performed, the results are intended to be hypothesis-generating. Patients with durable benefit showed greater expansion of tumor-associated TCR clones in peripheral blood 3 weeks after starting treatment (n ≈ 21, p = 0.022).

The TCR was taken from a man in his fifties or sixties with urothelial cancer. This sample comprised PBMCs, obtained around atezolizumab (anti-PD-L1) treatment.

CDR3 protein: CSAQSGGTEAFF. The sequenced DNA is TGCAGCGCCCAGTCAGGTGGGACTGAAGCTTTCTTT. The sequence joins TRBV29-1 to TRBJ1-1; the D gene remains uncertain. The germline V gene yields SQVTM for CDR1 and ANQGSEA for CDR2. From the cysteine through the phenylalanine, the CDR3 covers 12 amino acids. This entry keeps only the CDR3 DNA: 36 bases, framed from base 1. Cut back by 7 bases and 5 bases, the V and J ends lie 14 bases apart.